Described below is a single TCR beta chain sequence and its context. Antigen: not known. TCRdb itself ran the reads through MiXCR, one entry per CDR3 protein. The data hold approximately 280,000 distinct CDR3 sequences, with about 20% observed a single time. This sample stems from a study of T cell repertoires in cytomegalovirus infection. Study background: Public TCR beta signature analysis indicated the presence of both CMV infection and matching HLA type.

Trimming took off 4 bases at V and 7 bases at J, with 12 bases between the two ends. CDR1 is SGHTA, CDR2 FQGNSA, per germline. This CDR3 is built from 13 residues. V and J are TRBV7-2 and TRBJ2-3, with D unclear. This clonotype was obtained from a human donor in good health (CMV status not recorded). Some clones in this sample may be carry-over from other donors' samples. The material sequenced was cultured PBMCs, taken from culture after CMV antigen stimulation. CDR3 region: CASSSVERNTQYF. The CDR3 DNA reads TGTGCCAGCAGCTCCGTAGAGAGAAATACGCAGTATTTT.